The 2 T cell receptor beta chains in this list originate from one sample, sequenced in a study of T cell responses to AZD1222 COVID-19 vaccine. Sequencing was performed with immunoSEQ multiplex PCR; in TCRdb, only in-frame clones are kept and a portion is missing. The sample consists of approximately 220,000 clones, just over 90% of them appearing once. The sequenced sample was peripheral blood, obtained on day 0 of MenACWY control vaccination. The receptors derive from an adult in good health.

This clone was observed a single time. The chain has TRBV11-3 and TRBJ2-1, with 8 bases that match TRBD2. CDR1 and CDR2 (germline): SGHNT, YENEEA. V trimming: 5 bases; J trimming: 8 bases; junction bases outside the gene matches: 2. CDR3 length: 12 amino acids. CDR3 sequence: CASSPGLDEQFF. The CDR3 DNA is TGTGCCAGCAGCCCGGGACTAGATGAGCAGTTCTTC.

The chain has TRBV5-4 and TRBJ1-2; D may be TRBD1 (5 bases). CDR3 size: 13 residues. Germline V gene data show CDR1 as SGHNT and CDR2 as YYREEE (reference sequence). V was clipped by 4 bases and J by 2 bases, with 9 bases between them. CDR3 region: CASSQGLNYGYTF. The CDR3, as DNA: TGTGCCAGCAGCCAGGGACTGAACTATGGCTACACCTTC.